One and the same sample provided the 21 T cell receptor beta chains below, sequenced in a study of OX40 agonist ivuxolimab in advanced cancers. Only in-frame clones appear in the TCRdb table, and some are missing; sequencing was by immunoSEQ multiplex PCR. This sample has roughly 39,000 clones, with 90% found just once. The source was CD4+ or CD8+ T cells sorted from blood, collected in a trial of the OX40 agonist ivuxolimab. Receptors originate from an adult with an advanced solid tumor such as melanoma, head and neck, liver or kidney cancer.

The chain links TRBV4-2 to TRBJ2-3, with TRBD2 identical over 8 bases. The trim removed 4 bases at V and 3 bases at J, leaving 15 bases unmatched. Looked up from germline, CDR1 is LGHNA and CDR2 is YNFKEQ. The CDR3 extends over 18 amino acids. The CDR3 here is CASSRTTLAAFGTDTQYF. The CDR3 nucleotides are TGTGCCAGCAGCCGGACGACACTAGCGGCCTTCGGGACAGATACGCAGTATTTT.

This sequence joins TRBV29-1 and TRBJ2-7, with unresolved D. Looked up from germline, CDR1 is SQVTM and CDR2 is ANQGSEA. The CDR3 runs to 12 residues. V dropped 4 bases and J dropped 2 bases, with 9 bases sitting between them. The CDR3 DNA reads as TGCAGCGTTGCACAGAACCCCTACGAGCAGTACTTC. Its protein product is CSVAQNPYEQYF.

The J gene is TRBJ1-3, the V gene TRBV19; D is possibly TRBD1 (6 bases). Deletions cut 6 bases from V and 0 bases from J, with 12 bases between. Germline loops: CDR1 LNHDA, CDR2 SQIVND (reference sequence). There are 15 residues in the CDR3. In nucleotides, the CDR3 is TGTGCCAGTAGGGGGGACAACTTCTCTGGAAACACCATATATTTT. Translating gives CASRGDNFSGNTIYF.

The chain carries TRBV5-1 and TRBJ2-1; 10 bases fit TRBD2. V shed 2 bases, J shed 4 bases, and the junction held 3 bases outside the gene matches. The CDR3 covers 15 residues. Germline V gene sequence: CDR1 SGHRS, CDR2 YFSETQ. The CDR3 protein is CASSFGLAAYNEQFF. The CDR3 DNA reads as TGCGCCAGCAGCTTCGGACTAGCGGCATACAATGAGCAGTTCTTC.

The V and J genes are TRBV13 and TRBJ2-7; D remains unclear. CDR1 PRHDT and CDR2 FYEKMQ come from the germline V gene (reference sequence). The CDR3 is 16 amino acids. V was cut by 5 bases and J by 1 base, with 18 bases left in between. The CDR3 is CASSQAVRRSSYEQYF. For the CDR3, the DNA is TGTGCCAGCAGCCAAGCCGTTCGACGGTCTTCCTACGAGCAGTACTTC.

The chain is built from TRBV19 and TRBJ1-1; no firm D call. CDR3 size: 13 residues. The V end was cut by 2 bases, the J end by 2 bases, with 6 bases between. The germline gives CDR1 LNHDA, CDR2 SQIVND (reference sequence). In DNA form, the CDR3 reads TGTGCCAGTAGTATACGAGGAAACACTGAAGCTTTCTTT. Its protein product is CASSIRGNTEAFF.

The chain joins TRBV6-5 to TRBJ2-3; 7 bases align to TRBD1. The ends lost 4 bases at V and 2 bases at J; junction bases unmatched: 6. Germline-derived CDR1 and CDR2 are MNHEY and SVGAGI. This CDR3 comprises 15 residues. In DNA, the CDR3 is TGTGCCAGCAGTTCAGGGGGTATCTTCACAGATACGCAGTATTTT. It specifies CASSSGGIFTDTQYF.

The chain recombines TRBV11-1 with TRBJ2-1; weak D call: TRBD2 (7 bases). Trimming left V 1 base short and J 9 bases short, with 19 bases between. The CDR3 spans 16 residues. Per germline, CDR1 SGHAT and CDR2 FQDESV (reference sequence). The CDR3 region has the DNA TGTGCCAGCAGCTTAGGATTCAGGGGAAGGGGGGGTGAGCAGTTCTTC. This codes for CASSLGFRGRGGEQFF.

The chain carries TRBV9 and TRBJ2-7; 7 bases are shared with TRBD1. V lost 5 bases and J lost 2; bases outside the gene matches: 4. This CDR3 comprises 13 residues. Germline values: CDR1 SGDLS, CDR2 YYNGEE. DNA of the CDR3: TGTGCCAGCAGTCCTACAGGGGCCTACGAGCAGTACTTC. It translates to CASSPTGAYEQYF.

V and J are TRBV11-1 and TRBJ2-3; 10 bases line up with TRBD1. This CDR3 contains 13 residues. Germline lookup yields CDR1 SGHAT and CDR2 FQDESV (reference sequence). Germline trimming cut 5 bases from V and 7 bases from J; bases unmatched to any gene: 3. For the CDR3, the DNA is TGTGCCAGCAGCAGGACAGGGGGAAATACGCAGTATTTT. Translated, it gives CASSRTGGNTQYF.

The chain joins TRBV6-1 to TRBJ2-3; 10 bases align to TRBD2. The CDR3 consists of 15 residues. Germline V gives CDR1 MNHNS, CDR2 SASEGT. Losses at the gene ends were 8 bases for V and 7 bases for J; bases not matched to a gene: 12. CDR3 region: CASSPSSGSRNTQYF. CDR3 sequence (DNA): TGTGCCAGCTCTCCTTCTAGCGGGAGTCGGAATACGCAGTATTTT.

V gene TRBV2 combines with J gene TRBJ1-2, with D hard to call. CDR3 length: 13 residues. Trimming cost V 6 bases and J 4 bases, with 12 bases left between them. In germline, CDR1 is SNHLY, CDR2 FYNNEI. In DNA form, the CDR3 reads TGTGCCAGCAGGAGAAGGGTGGGCTATGGCTACACCTTC. This gives the protein CASRRRVGYGYTF.

The chain joins TRBV27 to TRBJ1-1; 8 bases map to TRBD1. This CDR3 comprises 15 residues. The V segment lost 1 base and the J segment 5 bases; nucleotides outside the gene matches: 6. Germline V lookup: CDR1 MNHEY, CDR2 SMNVEV (reference sequence). CDR3 bases: TGTGCCAGCAGTTTATTCAGGACAGGGAGGACTGAAGCTTTCTTT. This gives the protein CASSLFRTGRTEAFF.

V usage is TRBV6-1 and J usage is TRBJ1-2; 7 bases agree with TRBD1. There are 15 residues in the CDR3. Germline V CDR1 and CDR2: MNHNS, SASEGT. J was trimmed by 1 base and V by 2 bases; bases with no gene match: 4. CDR3 nucleotide sequence: TGTGCCAGCAGTGAATCCCCAGGGGGTAACTATGGCTACACCTTC. It is translated as CASSESPGGNYGYTF.

The chain combines TRBV28 with TRBJ2-1; 7 positions match TRBD1. The CDR3 contains 14 residues. Unmatched junction bases numbered 4, after V lost 2 bases and J lost 6 bases. The germline V gene has CDR1 MDHEN and CDR2 SYDVKM. In DNA form, the CDR3 reads TGTGCCAGCAGTTTACTTACAGGGGTCAATGAGCAGTTCTTC. Its translation is CASSLLTGVNEQFF.

CDR3: CASSPWTGGSQPQHF. The DNA of the CDR3 is TGTGCCAGCAGCCCTTGGACAGGTGGCAGTCAGCCCCAGCATTTT. J is TRBJ1-5 and V is TRBV7-6, with 7 bases identical to TRBD1. The germline V gene encodes CDR1 SGHVS and CDR2 FNYEAQ. Germline trimming cut 5 bases from V and 6 bases from J; bases unmatched to any gene: 10. CDR3 size: 15 residues.

J is TRBJ2-3 and V is TRBV7-2; 14 bases match TRBD2. The V segment lost 2 bases and the J segment 1 base; nucleotides outside the gene matches: 5. The CDR3 runs to 18 residues. Germline V lookup: CDR1 SGHTA, CDR2 FQGNSA. The chain's CDR3 is CASSLFGLAGGGTDTQYF. Here the CDR3 DNA reads TGTGCCAGCAGCTTATTTGGACTAGCGGGAGGAGGCACAGATACGCAGTATTTT.

The table lists this clone with a few counts. This chain joins TRBV4-1 and TRBJ1-2, with a tentative D call TRBD1 (6 bases). Looked up from germline, CDR1 is MGHRA and CDR2 is YSYEKL. Trimming cost V 6 bases and J 4 bases, with 12 bases left between them. The CDR3 is 13 residues long. The CDR3: CASSPTDSYGYTF. The CDR3, as DNA: TGCGCCAGCAGTCCTACGGACAGCTATGGCTACACCTTC.

This chain uses TRBV5-1 with TRBJ1-4, with D possibly TRBD1 on 6 matching bases. The germline V and J ends were trimmed by 7 bases and 0 bases, with 7 bases remaining between them. The CDR3 loop spans 13 amino acids. CDR1 and CDR2 (germline): SGHRS, YFSETQ. CDR3 coding DNA: TGCGCCAGCGGGGGCGCAACTAATGAAAAACTGTTTTTT. Protein sequence: CASGGATNEKLFF. The full variable domain, completed using reference TRBV5-1 and TRBJ1-4, is KAGVTQTPRYLIKTRGQQVTLSCSPISGHRSVSWYQQTPGQGLQFLFEYFSETQRNKGNFPGRFSGRQFSNSRSEMNVSTLELGDSALYLCASGGATNEKLFFGSGTQLSVL.

This clone was recorded once. An end of the junction differs from the germline gene, which may be a read error. V is TRBV7-7 and J is TRBJ2-5; the D gene could be TRBD1 or TRBD2 (5 bases each). CDR1 is SSHAT and CDR2 is FNYEAQ in the germline V gene (reference sequence). The CDR3 consists of 14 residues. The CDR3 DNA sequence: TGTGCTAGCAGCTTAGGTGGGGGAGTAGAGACCCAGTACTTC. Amino acids: CASSLGGGVETQYF.

Only a few counts were recorded for this clone. This chain connects TRBV7-9 to TRBJ1-3, with 7 bases fitting TRBD1. CDR3 length: 15 residues. V dropped 1 base and J dropped 9; count of bases not matched to a gene: 9. The germline V gene encodes CDR1 SEHNR and CDR2 FQNEAQ (reference sequence). CDR3 region: CASSLERGPLATIYF. CDR3 in DNA: TGTGCCAGCAGCTTAGAAAGGGGGCCTTTAGCCACCATATATTTT.